Below are 21 T cell receptor beta chains sequenced from a single sample in a study of CD4+ T cells in melanoma. Sequenced by immunoSEQ multiplex PCR; TCRdb stores in-frame clones only, minus some. The sample yields around 130,000 clones, about 93% seen once. The receptors stem from a human donor with melanoma.

This sequence joins TRBV5-6 and TRBJ1-1; D possibly corresponds to TRBD1 (5 bases). This CDR3 is 14 amino acids long. Per germline, CDR1 SGHDT and CDR2 YYEEEE. Trimming removed 0 bases from V and 1 base from J, with 7 bases in between. The CDR3 protein is CASSLGTTNTEAFF. DNA of the CDR3: TGTGCCAGCAGCTTGGGGACAACGAACACTGAAGCTTTCTTT.

This clone was seen a few times. The genes are TRBV19 and TRBJ1-6, with 7 positions matching TRBD1. From germline, CDR1 is LNHDA and CDR2 SQIVND (reference sequence). Unmatched junction bases numbered 5, after V lost 5 bases and J lost 7 bases. CDR3 length: 14 residues. The CDR3: CASSLAGGNSPLHF. CDR3 DNA: TGTGCCAGTAGTCTCGCAGGGGGGAATTCACCCCTCCACTTT. Using reference TRBV19 and TRBJ1-6 for the parts outside the CDR3, the full variable domain is DGGITQSPKYLFRKEGQNVTLSCEQNLNHDAMYWYRQDPGQGLRLIYYSQIVNDFQKGDIAEGYSVSREKKESFPLTVTSAQKNPTAFYLCASSLAGGNSPLHFGNGTRLTVT.

The chain carries TRBV9 and TRBJ2-5; no clear D. Trimming cost V 2 bases and J 0 bases, with 2 bases left between them. Germline V CDR1 and CDR2: SGDLS, YYNGEE. The CDR3 extends over 12 amino acids. CDR3 amino acids: CASSVNQETQYF. The CDR3, as DNA: TGTGCCAGCAGCGTCAACCAAGAGACCCAGTACTTC.

The rearrangement links TRBV18 to TRBJ1-6; 8 positions agree with TRBD1. The length of the CDR3 is 16 residues. The V gene's germline CDR1 is KGHSH and CDR2 LQKENI. V shed 4 bases, J shed 4 bases, and the junction held 6 bases outside the gene matches. For the CDR3, the DNA is TGTGCCAGCTCACTACAACAGGGGGGATATAATTCACCCCTCCACTTT. Translation gives CASSLQQGGYNSPLHF. The variable domain in full, with the rest retrieved from reference TRBV18 and TRBJ1-6, is NAGVMQNPRHLVRRRGQEARLRCSPMKGHSHVYWYRQLPEEGLKFMVYLQKENIIDESGMPKERFSAEFPKEGPSILRIQQVVRGDSAAYFCASSLQQGGYNSPLHFGNGTRLTVT.

This chain uses TRBV29-1 with TRBJ2-3; 10 bases fit TRBD2. The V and J ends lost 2 bases and 2 bases, in that order; junction bases with no gene match: 4. The CDR3 consists of 15 residues. From germline, CDR1 is SQVTM and CDR2 ANQGSEA. CDR3 sequence reads: CSVENLAGATDTQYF. The CDR3 DNA follows: TGCAGCGTTGAAAATCTAGCGGGGGCCACAGATACGCAGTATTTT.

V is TRBV5-6 and J is TRBJ1-2; D is uncertain. The CDR3 has 11 residues. CDR1 is SGHDT and CDR2 is YYEEEE in the germline V gene. Trimming stripped 2 bases from V and 1 base from J, with 0 bases between. The CDR3 sequence is CASSFNYGYTF. The CDR3 DNA sequence: TGTGCCAGCAGCTTTAACTATGGCTACACCTTC.

This clone was seen a handful of times. The rearrangement joins TRBV20-1 to TRBJ2-1; the D is unclear. The germline gives CDR1 DFQATT, CDR2 SNEGSKA (reference sequence). This CDR3 comprises 11 residues. The CDR3 coding sequence is TGCGGATCGGCCTTCCTAAATGAGCAGTTCTTC. Translation: CGSAFLNEQFF.

J is TRBJ2-1 and V is TRBV19; perhaps TRBD2 as D (5 bases). The germline V gene has CDR1 LNHDA and CDR2 SQIVND (reference sequence). The V and J ends lost 6 bases and 1 base respectively, with 10 bases between them. CDR3 length equals 14 residues. CDR3 residues: CASSRGPSYNEQFF. CDR3 DNA: TGTGCCAGTAGCCGGGGTCCGTCCTACAATGAGCAGTTCTTC.

The V call is TRBV7-9, the J call TRBJ2-2; D is uncertain. The CDR3 loop spans 14 amino acids. Trimming took 2 bases from V and 4 from J, leaving 8 bases between them. CDR1 is SEHNR, CDR2 FQNEAQ, per germline (reference sequence). CDR3 amino acids: CASSLPPRTGELFF. The CDR3 DNA reads TGTGCCAGCAGCTTACCGCCCCGCACCGGGGAGCTGTTTTTT.

The count of this clone is one. J is TRBJ1-1 and V is TRBV7-2; TRBD1 agrees at 7 bases. With V trimmed by 5 bases and J by 3 bases, 3 bases remained unmatched. Germline V CDR1 and CDR2: SGHTA, FQGNSA. The CDR3 is made up of 13 amino acids. The CDR3: CASSQGQYTEAFF. CDR3 DNA sequence: TGTGCCAGCAGCCAGGGACAGTACACTGAAGCTTTCTTT.

This chain joins TRBV6-4 and TRBJ1-2; D is possibly TRBD1 (5 bases). CDR1 and CDR2 from the germline V gene are MRHNA and SNTAGT. Between the trimmed V and J ends, which lost 6 bases and 3 bases, there was a span of 20 bases. The CDR3 has 16 residues. CDR3: CASSSGVGPGDYGYTF. The CDR3 bases are TGTGCCAGCAGCTCCGGGGTAGGGCCGGGGGACTATGGCTACACCTTC.

This chain links TRBV7-8 with TRBJ2-7; TRBD1 aligns across 9 bases. From germline, CDR1 is SGHVS and CDR2 FQNEAQ. The junction had 7 bases not matched to a gene; V was cut back by 5 bases and J by 2 bases. This CDR3 region has 15 residues. CDR3 residues: CASSPDRGGTYEQYF. CDR3 DNA sequence: TGTGCCAGCAGCCCGGACAGGGGAGGCACCTACGAGCAGTACTTC.

This sequence joins TRBV13 and TRBJ2-3; the match to TRBD2 covers 11 bases. V dropped 5 bases and J dropped 4; count of bases not matched to a gene: 5. CDR1 and CDR2 (germline): PRHDT, FYEKMQ (reference sequence). The CDR3 consists of 15 residues. The CDR3, as DNA: TGTGCCAGCAGCCAACTAGCGGGGGAGGCAGATACGCAGTATTTT. This translates into CASSQLAGEADTQYF.

The gene calls are TRBV7-2 and TRBJ2-3, with 9 bases aligning to TRBD2. The V gene end was trimmed by 6 bases and the J gene end by 4 bases; junction bases not matched to a gene: 5. The CDR3 sequence is 14 residues long. Germline CDR1 is SGHTA and CDR2 is FQGNSA. CDR3 amino acids: CASRPRTSADTQYF. Here the CDR3 DNA reads TGTGCCAGCAGGCCTCGGACTAGCGCAGATACGCAGTATTTT.

The chain carries TRBV10-1 and TRBJ1-6, with D possibly TRBD1 on 6 matching bases. The CDR3 has 21 residues. Germline assignment: CDR1 WNHNN and CDR2 SYGVQD (reference sequence). The V and J ends lost 2 bases and 5 bases respectively, with 28 bases between them. The CDR3 protein is CASSEPGHGQPYLPDNSPLHF. The DNA of the CDR3 is TGCGCCAGCAGTGAGCCTGGACACGGACAGCCCTATCTCCCTGATAATTCACCCCTCCACTTT.

The rearrangement uses TRBV2 and TRBJ2-1, with 7 bases identical to TRBD2. V lost 6 bases to trimming and J lost 16 bases; unmatched junction nucleotides: 15. The CDR3 contains 13 residues. Germline V gene data show CDR1 as SNHLY and CDR2 as FYNNEI. CDR3 residues: CASREIAGGRDFF. For the CDR3, the DNA is TGTGCCAGCAGGGAGATCGCAGGAGGGAGGGATTTCTTC. Combining the CDR3 with reference TRBV2 and TRBJ2-1 gives the whole variable domain EPEVTQTPSHQVTQMGQEVILRCVPISNHLYFYWYRQILGQKVEFLVSFYNNEISEKSEIFDDQFSVERPDGSNFTLKIRSTKLEDSAMYFCASREIAGGRDFFGPGTRLTVL.

The rearrangement links TRBV2 to TRBJ2-4; 7 bases match TRBD1. The germline V gene has CDR1 SNHLY and CDR2 FYNNEI. The CDR3 has 14 amino acids. V was clipped by 5 bases and J by 3 bases; unmatched bases: 4. The CDR3 DNA is TGTGCCAGCAGTCGACAGGGCGGCAAAAACATTCAGTACTTC. This codes for CASSRQGGKNIQYF.

The chain uses TRBV19 and TRBJ1-5; no definite D call. Germline-derived CDR1 and CDR2 are LNHDA and SQIVND (reference sequence). The CDR3 totals 14 residues. V gave up 4 bases and J gave up 3 bases, with 10 bases separating them. CDR3 sequence: CASSRAVDNQPQHF. CDR3 nucleotides: TGTGCCAGTAGTAGGGCCGTAGACAATCAGCCCCAGCATTTT.

This clone has a handful of counts. CDR3 bases: TGTGCCAGCAGCGCTCAGGAGGCCCATGACAATGAGCAGTTCTTC. As protein: CASSAQEAHDNEQFF. V is TRBV11-2 and J is TRBJ2-1; the D gene is possibly TRBD2 (5 bases). Germline CDR1 and CDR2: SGHAT and FQNNGV. This CDR3 region has 15 residues. V was trimmed by 5 bases and J by 5 bases, leaving 16 bases between them.

In nucleotides, the CDR3 is TGTGCCAGCCGGGTTGTCAGGGTATTGGGGACACAGCAGTACTTC. This codes for CASRVVRVLGTQQYF. The genes are TRBV6-1 and TRBJ2-7; D possibly corresponds to TRBD1 (6 bases). Per the germline V gene, CDR1 is MNHNS and CDR2 is SASEGT. The CDR3 spans 15 residues. The ends were cut back, 8 bases at V and 8 bases at J, with 25 bases in the middle.

V and J are TRBV11-2 and TRBJ1-2, with no clear D. Germline V CDR1 and CDR2: SGHAT, FQNNGV. The CDR3 has 13 residues. V lost 2 bases, J lost 8 bases, and 12 bases lay in between. As DNA, the CDR3 is TGTGCCAGCAGCTTACTTTCTGGGGTGGGCTACACCTTC. It codes for CASSLLSGVGYTF.